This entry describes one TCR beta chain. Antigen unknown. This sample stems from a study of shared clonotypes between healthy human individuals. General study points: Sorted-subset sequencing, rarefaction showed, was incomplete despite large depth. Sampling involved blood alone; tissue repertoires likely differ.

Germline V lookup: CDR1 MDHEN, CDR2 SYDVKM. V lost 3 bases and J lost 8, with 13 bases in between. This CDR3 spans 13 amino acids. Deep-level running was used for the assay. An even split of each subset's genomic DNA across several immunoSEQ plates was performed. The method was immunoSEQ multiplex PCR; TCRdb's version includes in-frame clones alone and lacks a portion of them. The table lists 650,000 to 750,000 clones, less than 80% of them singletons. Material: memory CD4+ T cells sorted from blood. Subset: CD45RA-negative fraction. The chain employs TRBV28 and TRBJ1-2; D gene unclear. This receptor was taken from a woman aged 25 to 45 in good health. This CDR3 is CASSLAVSGGYTF. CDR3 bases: TGTGCCAGCAGTTTGGCGGTCTCCGGGGGCTACACCTTC.